This T cell receptor (beta chain) was captured by sequencing in a study of glioma-infiltrating T cells after dendritic cell vaccination. The CDR3 extends over 14 amino acids. In germline, CDR1 is LNHDA, CDR2 SQIVND (reference sequence). V trimming: 5 bases; J trimming: 6 bases; junction bases outside the gene matches: 8. Profiled with immunoSEQ multiplex PCR; TCRdb holds only in-frame clones, not every one. The data contain 65,000 to 80,000 clones, 80% to 85% of them singletons. V and J are TRBV19 and TRBJ1-1; TRBD1 matches at 8 bases. This sequence was found in a human donor with glioblastoma. This material consisted of blood, taken before dendritic cell vaccination. The chain's CDR3 is CASSLTGEVAEAFF. The CDR3 DNA is TGTGCCAGTAGTTTGACAGGGGAGGTCGCTGAAGCTTTCTTT.